The 32 T cell receptor beta chains below all came from one sample that was sequenced in a study of early T cells in non-severe SARS-CoV-2 infection. TCRdb reprocessed the 5' RACE reads with MiXCR, giving one entry per CDR3 protein. The sample lists roughly 30,000 distinct CDR3 sequences; about 4.5% were seen once. Sequencing was performed on whole blood. The receptors were gathered from an adult who was a healthcare worker with PCR-confirmed SARS-CoV-2 infection or an uninfected control (not recorded which).

This clonotype was recorded at least ten times. The rearrangement joins TRBV3-1 to TRBJ2-1; D call uncertain. Germline values: CDR1 LGHDT, CDR2 YNNKEL (reference sequence). This CDR3 contains 15 residues. V shed 4 bases and J shed 4 bases, with 14 bases lying between them. CDR3 protein: CASSPSSTPYNEQFF. In nucleotides, the CDR3 is TGTGCCAGCAGCCCCTCGAGCACTCCATACAATGAGCAGTTCTTC.

This clonotype was seen repeatedly, ten times or more. The V gene is TRBV7-8, the J gene TRBJ2-7, with D unclear. V was clipped by 2 bases and J by 5 bases, with 7 bases between them. The CDR3 runs to 12 residues. CDR1 is SGHVS and CDR2 is FQNEAQ in the germline V gene. For the CDR3, the DNA is TGTGCCAGCAGCTTATCTCTCAACGAGCAGTACTTC. It codes for CASSLSLNEQYF.

The sample holds many counts of this clonotype. The chain combines TRBV6-2 or TRBV6-3 with TRBJ2-2, with D perhaps TRBD1 or TRBD2 (5 bases each). Germline V CDR1 and CDR2: MNHEY, SVGEGT. This CDR3 region has 15 residues. With 4 bases removed from V and 5 bases from J, the gap between germline ends came to 14 bases. As DNA, the CDR3 is TGTGCCAGCAGTTGGGACCCTAGAAATACCGGGGAGCTGTTTTTT. This translates into CASSWDPRNTGELFF.

In this sample, this clonotype turned up a few times. The chain combines TRBV7-2 with TRBJ2-1; 10 nucleotides match TRBD2. Germline V gene sequence: CDR1 SGHTA, CDR2 FQGNSA. J lost 4 bases, V lost 5 bases, and 5 bases had no gene match. This CDR3 is 15 amino acids long. The CDR3 sequence: CASSERTSGYNEQFF. As DNA, the CDR3 is TGTGCCAGCAGCGAACGGACTAGCGGATACAATGAGCAGTTCTTC.

This clonotype has ten or more counts. V and J are TRBV19 and TRBJ1-5, with D possibly being TRBD1 (5 bases). The CDR3 runs to 14 residues. Germline lookup yields CDR1 LNHDA and CDR2 SQIVND (reference sequence). Trimming shortened V by 4 bases and J by 4 bases, and 11 bases separated the two germline ends. The CDR3 sequence is CASSTRVANQPQHF. In DNA form, the CDR3 reads TGTGCCAGTAGTACCAGGGTAGCAAATCAGCCCCAGCATTTT.

This clonotype showed up just a few times. This sequence joins TRBV2 and TRBJ1-1; the match to TRBD1 covers 12 bases. V gave up 7 bases and J gave up 9 bases; unmatched junction bases: 9. The CDR3 length is 14 residues. The germline V gene encodes CDR1 SNHLY and CDR2 FYNNEI. In nucleotides, the CDR3 is TGTGCCAGCATAGCAGGGACAGGGGGCGCGAAAGCTTTCTTT. Its translation is CASIAGTGGAKAFF.

The rearrangement links TRBV3-1 to TRBJ2-1; the D gene is possibly TRBD1 (5 bases). Germline V gene sequence: CDR1 LGHDT, CDR2 YNNKEL (reference sequence). There are 14 residues in the CDR3. The V end lost 1 base, the J end lost 9 bases, and 13 bases lay between the germline ends. For the CDR3, the DNA is TGTGCCAGCAGCCAAGGGACATCCATCGGTGAGCAGTTCTTC. Amino acid sequence: CASSQGTSIGEQFF.

V gene TRBV11-3 combines with J gene TRBJ1-1; perhaps TRBD1 as D (5 bases). V was pared by 3 bases and J by 1 base, with 9 bases between. This CDR3 region has 14 residues. The germline V gene has CDR1 SGHNT and CDR2 YENEEA. CDR3 in DNA: TGTGCCAGCAGCTTGAGGGGACCGAACACTGAAGCTTTCTTT. As protein: CASSLRGPNTEAFF.

This chain connects TRBV29-1 to TRBJ2-7, with a tentative D call TRBD1 (7 bases). V was clipped by 0 bases and J by 3 bases, with 15 bases between them. This CDR3 has 15 residues. Germline V gives CDR1 SQVTM, CDR2 ANQGSEA. In DNA, the CDR3 is TGCAGCGTTGAAGATATGCGGGGACAGTACTACGAGCAGTACTTC. It specifies CSVEDMRGQYYEQYF.

This clonotype was counted ten times or more. This rearrangement joins TRBV29-1 to TRBJ2-4; no definite D call. Trimming took off 6 bases at V and 1 base at J, with 10 bases between the two ends. The germline CDR1 and CDR2 sequences are SQVTM and ANQGSEA. The CDR3 runs 13 residues. CDR3 nucleotide sequence: TGCAGCGTGAGATTGGGGGCCAAAAACATTCAGTACTTC. This codes for CSVRLGAKNIQYF.

This clonotype appeared many times. The chain carries TRBV2 and TRBJ1-1, with D possibly TRBD1 on 5 matching bases. This CDR3 is built from 15 residues. The V gene lost 2 bases and the J gene lost 4 bases, with 14 bases spanning the gap. Looked up from germline, CDR1 is SNHLY and CDR2 is FYNNEI. The CDR3 loop reads CASSEFSSGSTEAFF. CDR3 nucleotides: TGTGCCAGCAGTGAATTTTCATCAGGGTCCACTGAAGCTTTCTTT.

This clonotype came up a few times. This chain connects TRBV11-1 to TRBJ2-3; either TRBD1 or TRBD2 may supply D (6 bases each). Germline V gene lookup returns CDR1 SGHAT and CDR2 FQDESV (reference sequence). The V end lost 3 bases, the J end lost 3 bases, and 16 bases lay between the germline ends. The CDR3 spans 16 residues. This CDR3 reads CASSFDPGARTDTQYF. DNA of the CDR3: TGTGCCAGCAGCTTTGATCCGGGGGCGAGGACAGATACGCAGTATTTT.

CDR3 sequence reads: CASSVGTEQETQYF. The CDR3 DNA is TGTGCCAGCAGCGTAGGGACAGAGCAAGAGACCCAGTACTTC. The rearrangement joins TRBV9 to TRBJ2-5; TRBD1 might be the D (6 bases). The germline gives CDR1 SGDLS, CDR2 YYNGEE. V lost 0 bases and J 2 bases, leaving 8 bases between the germline ends. There are 14 residues in the CDR3.

This clonotype was detected only a few times. The V gene is TRBV14, the J gene TRBJ2-5; D is unclear. Trimming shortened V by 0 bases and J by 2 bases, and 7 bases separated the two germline ends. This CDR3 comprises 14 residues. From germline, CDR1 is SGHDN and CDR2 FVKESK. CDR3 sequence (DNA): TGTGCCAGCAGCCAAGATCCCGGTCAAGAGACCCAGTACTTC. It encodes CASSQDPGQETQYF.

This clonotype has a count of ten or more. The chain links TRBV5-1 to TRBJ2-1; 12 bases are a match to TRBD2. Germline trimming cut 4 bases from V and 9 bases from J; bases unmatched to any gene: 8. This CDR3 spans 15 amino acids. Looked up from germline, CDR1 is SGHRS and CDR2 is YFSETQ. CDR3 bases: TGCGCCAGCAGCCCTAGACTAGCGGGGGAGAGTGAGCAGTTCTTC. This codes for CASSPRLAGESEQFF.

This clonotype appeared many times. The gene calls are TRBV11-2 and TRBJ2-1, with TRBD2 identical over 10 bases. V shed 3 bases and J 8 bases; nucleotides not matched to a gene: 7. Germline V gene sequence: CDR1 SGHAT, CDR2 FQNNGV. The CDR3 sequence is 15 residues long. The CDR3 protein is CASSFLAGDGDEQFF. CDR3 nucleotide sequence: TGTGCCAGCAGCTTTCTAGCGGGAGATGGGGATGAGCAGTTCTTC.

Only a few counts were recorded for this clonotype. This chain uses TRBV6-6 with TRBJ2-4, with TRBD1 matching 8 bases. CDR1 is MNHNY, CDR2 SVGAGI, per germline (reference sequence). The length of the CDR3 is 14 residues. Unmatched junction bases numbered 9, after V lost 5 bases and J lost 9 bases. The CDR3 loop is CASSPGQGVGIQYF. For the CDR3, the DNA is TGTGCCAGCAGTCCCGGACAGGGCGTCGGCATTCAGTACTTC.

This clonotype has ten or more counts. The chain couples TRBV6-5 to TRBJ1-5, with D maybe TRBD1 (6 bases). Germline-derived CDR1 and CDR2 are MNHEY and SVGAGI. V was shortened by 4 bases and J by 3 bases, with 13 bases between the two germline ends. The CDR3 spans 15 residues. The CDR3, as DNA: TGTGCCAGCAGTTGGACAGATTCGGTCAATCAGCCCCAGCATTTT. Its translation: CASSWTDSVNQPQHF.

This chain uses TRBV10-3 with TRBJ2-7; 8 positions match TRBD2. From germline, CDR1 is ENHRY and CDR2 SYGVKD. Unmatched junction bases numbered 11, after V lost 4 bases and J lost 3 bases. This CDR3 has 16 residues. The CDR3 sequence: CAISVRSSGVFYEQYF. CDR3 DNA sequence: TGTGCCATCAGTGTAAGGAGTAGCGGGGTATTCTACGAGCAGTACTTC.

V and J are TRBV5-5 and TRBJ2-1; D is unresolved. V was trimmed by 0 bases and J by 9 bases, leaving 10 bases between them. This CDR3 is built from 13 residues. The germline CDR1 and CDR2 sequences are SGHKS and YYEKEE (reference sequence). CDR3 amino acids: CASSLERWGEQFF. In nucleotides, the CDR3 is TGTGCCAGCAGCTTGGAGCGATGGGGTGAGCAGTTCTTC.

A few counts support this clonotype. The V call is TRBV6-1, the J call TRBJ2-7; TRBD1 aligns across 8 bases. Germline CDR1 reads MNHNS; CDR2 reads SASEGT. V shed 0 bases and J 1 base; nucleotides not matched to a gene: 17. This CDR3 contains 20 residues. As DNA, the CDR3 is TGTGCCAGCAGTGAAGCGAGGATCGGGCAGGGGGCGTTTATATCCTACGAGCAGTACTTC. Translated, it gives CASSEARIGQGAFISYEQYF.

This clonotype was detected ten times or more. This chain joins TRBV3-1 and TRBJ1-2; the match to TRBD1 covers 7 bases. J gave up 3 bases and V 4 bases, and 5 bases lay outside the gene matches. This CDR3 is 14 amino acids long. Germline lookup yields CDR1 LGHDT and CDR2 YNNKEL (reference sequence). The CDR3 loop reads CASSRRDRDYGYTF. Written as DNA, the CDR3 is TGTGCCAGCAGCCGAAGGGACAGAGACTATGGCTACACCTTC. The whole variable domain, filled in from reference TRBV3-1 and TRBJ1-2, reads DTAVSQTPKYLVTQMGNDKSIKCEQNLGHDTMYWYKQDSKKFLKIMFSYNNKELIINETVPNRFSPKSPDKAHLNLHINSLELGDSAVYFCASSRRDRDYGYTFGSGTRLTVV.

This clonotype was counted at least ten times. V is TRBV12-3 or TRBV12-4 and J is TRBJ1-5; 9 positions agree with TRBD1. This CDR3 region has 14 residues. J was trimmed by 4 bases and V by 6 bases; bases with no gene match: 4. Here the CDR3 DNA reads TGTGCCAGCAGGACCGGGACAGGGAATCAGCCCCAGCATTTT. Its translation is CASRTGTGNQPQHF.

The chain recombines TRBV4-3 with TRBJ2-6, with D unclear. Germline V lookup: CDR1 LGHNA, CDR2 YSLEER. The V end was cut by 1 base, the J end by 0 bases, with 4 bases between. This CDR3 is 15 amino acids long. CDR3 sequence reads: CASSQGGSGANVLTF. The CDR3 bases are TGCGCCAGCAGCCAAGGCGGCTCTGGGGCCAACGTCCTGACTTTC.

Ten or more counts support this clonotype. The chain employs TRBV6-9 and TRBJ2-5; no clear D. The CDR3 has 12 amino acids. Germline lookup yields CDR1 MNHGY and CDR2 SVAAGI. The germline V and J ends were trimmed by 6 bases and 4 bases, with 9 bases remaining between them. CDR3 DNA sequence: TGTGCCAGCAGCCCGGATCTAGAGACCCAGTACTTC. Protein: CASSPDLETQYF.

The table lists this clonotype with many counts. The V and J genes are TRBV11-2 and TRBJ2-2; 8 bases fit TRBD2. This CDR3 is built from 16 residues. Trimming cost V 10 bases and J 4 bases; bases outside gene matches: 14. Germline-derived CDR1 and CDR2 are SGHAT and FQNNGV. In DNA, the CDR3 is TGTGCCATTTACGGCGCGGGAGGTGGTGGCACCGGGGAGCTGTTTTTT. Its protein product is CAIYGAGGGGTGELFF.

This clonotype has ten or more counts. This chain uses TRBV12-3 or TRBV12-4 with TRBJ2-3; no definite D call. The CDR3 is made up of 13 amino acids. V lost 6 bases and J 2 bases, leaving 9 bases between the germline ends. The CDR3 loop reads CASRKVVTDTQYF. The CDR3 nucleotides are TGTGCCAGCAGAAAGGTCGTCACAGATACGCAGTATTTT.

This clonotype came up a few times. The chain has TRBV3-1 and TRBJ2-3; 10 bases match TRBD2. Trimming took 4 bases from V and 2 from J; bases not matched to a gene: 12. Germline CDR1 LGHDT, CDR2 YNNKEL (reference sequence). The CDR3 length is 18 residues. The DNA of the CDR3 is TGTGCCAGCAGCCCCCAGGGCGTGACTAGCGGGTACACAGATACGCAGTATTTT. This codes for CASSPQGVTSGYTDTQYF.

Notes on this clonotype: A single base separates this from a much larger clone, so it may be a read error. The V gene is TRBV4-2, the J gene TRBJ1-4; no clear D gene. The ends were cut back, 2 bases at V and 3 bases at J, with 16 bases in the middle. The CDR3 runs to 17 residues. The germline V gene encodes CDR1 LGHNA and CDR2 YNFKEQ. CDR3 sequence reads: CASSQPGGQAANEKLFF. The CDR3 DNA reads as TGTGCCAGCAGCCAACCCGGTGGGCAAGCAGCTAATGAAAAACTGTTTTTT.

This clonotype was counted at least ten times. This sequence joins TRBV19 and TRBJ2-2; D possibly corresponds to TRBD1 (6 bases). This CDR3 is built from 14 residues. V lost 6 bases to trimming and J lost 4 bases, with 12 bases between them. CDR1 is LNHDA, CDR2 SQIVND, per germline (reference sequence). CDR3 sequence: CASRGHPSTGELFF. DNA of the CDR3: TGTGCCAGTAGGGGACATCCTTCCACCGGGGAGCTGTTTTTT.

This clonotype was seen repeatedly, ten times or more. The chain carries TRBV21-1 and TRBJ2-1; the tabulated D call, TRBD2, remains unverified against the DNA. TRBV21-1 represents a pseudogene. This CDR3 is 14 amino acids long. This CDR3 reads CASSTSRDCQGQFF. The DNA of the CDR3 is TGTGCCAGCAGCACTTCCCGGGACTGCCAAGGGCAGTTCTTC.

This chain links TRBV4-1 with TRBJ2-1; D is possibly TRBD2 (5 bases). The CDR3 consists of 14 residues. Looked up from germline, CDR1 is MGHRA and CDR2 is YSYEKL. V dropped 6 bases and J dropped 1 base, with 10 bases sitting between them. In DNA form, the CDR3 reads TGCGCCAGCAGTCTGGGCGGGTCCTACAATGAGCAGTTCTTC. It encodes CASSLGGSYNEQFF.